This T cell receptor (beta chain) derives from a study of CD8 T cells in ankylosing spondylitis. A remark on this clonotype: Its antigen is not known.

Germline loops: CDR1 SQVTM, CDR2 ANQGSEA. CDR3 length: 13 residues. The V and J ends lost 1 base and 2 bases, in that order; junction bases with no gene match: 2. Study findings and constraints: Typical of ankylosing spondylitis blood, it appeared, was a TCR beta motif of eight highly homologous variants.

A quantitative 5'-RACE method, one with molecular barcodes, was used to make TCR beta libraries. TCRdb ran MiXCR on the 5' RACE reads and lists one entry per CDR3 protein. The sample records a few hundred thousand distinct CDR3 sequences, 7% to 9% being singletons. This receptor was identified in a male donor with ankylosing spondylitis. The sequencing input was blood, either unsorted or a sorted T cell fraction (not recorded which). This sequence joins TRBV29-1 and TRBJ2-7; 7 bases fit TRBD2. CDR3 protein: CSVEGEGTYEQYF. The CDR3 region has the DNA TGCAGCGTTGAAGGGGAGGGAACCTACGAGCAGTACTTC.